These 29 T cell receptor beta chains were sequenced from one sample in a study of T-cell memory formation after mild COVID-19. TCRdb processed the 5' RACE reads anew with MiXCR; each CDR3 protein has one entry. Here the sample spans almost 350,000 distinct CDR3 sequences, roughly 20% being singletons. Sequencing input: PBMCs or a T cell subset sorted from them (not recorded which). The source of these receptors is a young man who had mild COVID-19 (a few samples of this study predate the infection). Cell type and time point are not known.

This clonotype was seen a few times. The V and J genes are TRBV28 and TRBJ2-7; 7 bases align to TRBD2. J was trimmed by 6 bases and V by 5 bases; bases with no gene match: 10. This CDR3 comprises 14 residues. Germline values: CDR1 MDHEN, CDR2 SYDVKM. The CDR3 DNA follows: TGTGCCAGCAGTCCCGCTAGGACTAGTGCCGAGCAGTACGTC. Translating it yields CASSPARTSAEQYV.

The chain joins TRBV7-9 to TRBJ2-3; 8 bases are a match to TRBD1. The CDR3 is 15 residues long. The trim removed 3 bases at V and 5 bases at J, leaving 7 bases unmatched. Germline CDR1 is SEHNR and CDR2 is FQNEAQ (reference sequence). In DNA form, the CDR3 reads TGTGCCAGCAGCTTTACGGGACAGGATAAAGATACGCAGTATTTT. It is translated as CASSFTGQDKDTQYF.

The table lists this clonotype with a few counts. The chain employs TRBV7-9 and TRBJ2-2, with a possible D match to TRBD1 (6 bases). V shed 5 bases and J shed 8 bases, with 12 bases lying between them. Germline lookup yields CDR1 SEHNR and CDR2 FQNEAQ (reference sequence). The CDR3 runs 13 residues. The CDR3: CASSAQGFGELFF. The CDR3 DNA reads TGTGCCAGCAGCGCACAGGGTTTTGGGGAGCTGTTTTTT. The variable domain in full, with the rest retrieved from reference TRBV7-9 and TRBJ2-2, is DTGVSQNPRHKITKRGQNVTFRCDPISEHNRLYWYRQTLGQGPEFLTYFQNEAQLEKSRLLSDRFSAERPKGSFSTLEIQRTEQGDSAMYLCASSAQGFGELFFGEGSRLTVL.

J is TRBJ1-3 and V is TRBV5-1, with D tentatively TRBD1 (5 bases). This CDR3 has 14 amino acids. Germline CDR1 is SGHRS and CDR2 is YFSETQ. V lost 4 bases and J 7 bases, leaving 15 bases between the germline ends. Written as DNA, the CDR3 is TGCGCCAGCAGCCCCCGGGGGGGACGGAACACCATATATTTT. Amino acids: CASSPRGGRNTIYF.

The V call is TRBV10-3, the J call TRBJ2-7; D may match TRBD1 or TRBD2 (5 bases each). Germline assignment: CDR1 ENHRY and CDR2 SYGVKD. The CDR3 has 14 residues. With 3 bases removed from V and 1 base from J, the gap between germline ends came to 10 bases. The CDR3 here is CAISDVGVSYEQYV. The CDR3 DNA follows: TGTGCCATCAGTGATGTGGGGGTTTCCTACGAGCAGTACGTC.

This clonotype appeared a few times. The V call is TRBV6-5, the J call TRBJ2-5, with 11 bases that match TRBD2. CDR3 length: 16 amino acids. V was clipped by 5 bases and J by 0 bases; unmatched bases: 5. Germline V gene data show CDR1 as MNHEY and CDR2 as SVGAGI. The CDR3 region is CASSLETSGDQETQYF. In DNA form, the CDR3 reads TGTGCCAGCAGTCTAGAGACTAGCGGGGACCAAGAGACCCAGTACTTC.

This CDR3 is CASSPQADTQYF. In nucleotides, the CDR3 is TGTGCCAGCTCACCACAAGCGGATACGCAGTATTTT. The V call is TRBV18, the J call TRBJ2-3; D remains ambiguous. The germline gives CDR1 KGHSH, CDR2 LQKENI. V was shortened by 1 base and J by 6 bases, with 5 bases between the two germline ends. The CDR3 consists of 12 residues.

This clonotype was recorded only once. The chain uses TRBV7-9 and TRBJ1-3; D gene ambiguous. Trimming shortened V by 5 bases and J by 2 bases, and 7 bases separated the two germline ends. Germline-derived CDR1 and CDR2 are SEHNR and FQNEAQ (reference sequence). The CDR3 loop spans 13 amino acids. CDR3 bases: TGTGCCAGCAGCATGAGAGCTGGAAACACCATATATTTT. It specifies CASSMRAGNTIYF.

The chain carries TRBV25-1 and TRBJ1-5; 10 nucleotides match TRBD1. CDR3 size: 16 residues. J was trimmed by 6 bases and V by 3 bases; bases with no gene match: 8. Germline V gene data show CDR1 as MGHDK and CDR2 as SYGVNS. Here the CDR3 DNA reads TGTGCCAGCAGTGAGGGGGGACAGGGGATTAGTCAGCCCCAGCATTTT. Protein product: CASSEGGQGISQPQHF.

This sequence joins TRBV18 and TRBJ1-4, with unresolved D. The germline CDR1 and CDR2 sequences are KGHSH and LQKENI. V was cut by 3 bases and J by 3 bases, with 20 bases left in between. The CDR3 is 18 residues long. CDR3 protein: CASSPRVQKKGSNEKLFF. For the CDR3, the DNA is TGTGCCAGCTCACCCCGTGTCCAGAAGAAAGGATCTAATGAAAAACTGTTTTTT.

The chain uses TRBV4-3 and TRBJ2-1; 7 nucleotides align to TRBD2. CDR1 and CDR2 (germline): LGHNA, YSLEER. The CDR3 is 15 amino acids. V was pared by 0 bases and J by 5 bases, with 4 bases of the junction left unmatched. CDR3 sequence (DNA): TGCGCCAGCAGCCAAGAAAGCGGGGCGCACAATGAGCAGTTCTTC. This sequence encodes CASSQESGAHNEQFF.

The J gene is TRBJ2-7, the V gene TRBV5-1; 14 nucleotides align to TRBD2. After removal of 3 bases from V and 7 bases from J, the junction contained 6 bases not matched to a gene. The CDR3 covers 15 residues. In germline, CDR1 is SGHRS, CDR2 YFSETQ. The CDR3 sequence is CASSSGGLAGGEQYF. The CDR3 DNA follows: TGCGCCAGCAGCTCGGGAGGACTAGCGGGGGGAGAGCAGTACTTC.

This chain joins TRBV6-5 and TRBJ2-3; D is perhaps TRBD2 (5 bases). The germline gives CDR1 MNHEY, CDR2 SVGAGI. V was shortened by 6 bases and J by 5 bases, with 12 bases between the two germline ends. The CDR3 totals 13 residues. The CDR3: CASSLYREDTQYF. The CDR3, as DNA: TGTGCCAGCAGCCTCTACCGGGAAGATACGCAGTATTTT.

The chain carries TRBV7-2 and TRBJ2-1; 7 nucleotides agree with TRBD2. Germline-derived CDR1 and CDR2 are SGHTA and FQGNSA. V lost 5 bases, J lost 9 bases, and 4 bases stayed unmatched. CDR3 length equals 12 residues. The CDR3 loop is CASSPPGGEQFF. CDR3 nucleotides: TGTGCCAGCAGCCCTCCGGGGGGTGAGCAGTTCTTC.

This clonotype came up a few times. Written as DNA, the CDR3 is TGCGCCAGCAGCTTGGGTGGGGGGACCTACGAGCAGTACGTC. It translates to CASSLGGGTYEQYV. The J gene is TRBJ2-7, the V gene TRBV5-1, with D possibly being TRBD2 (6 bases). V was pared by 0 bases and J by 2 bases, with 9 bases between. Germline CDR1 and CDR2: SGHRS and YFSETQ. The CDR3 loop spans 14 amino acids.

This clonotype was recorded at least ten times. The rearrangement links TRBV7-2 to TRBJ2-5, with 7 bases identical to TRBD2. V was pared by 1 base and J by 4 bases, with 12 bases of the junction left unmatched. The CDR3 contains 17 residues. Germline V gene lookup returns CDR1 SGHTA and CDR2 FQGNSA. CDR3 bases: TGTGCCAGCAGCTTAGATCCCCCGACTAGCAGACGAGAGACCCAGTACTTC. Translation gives CASSLDPPTSRRETQYF.

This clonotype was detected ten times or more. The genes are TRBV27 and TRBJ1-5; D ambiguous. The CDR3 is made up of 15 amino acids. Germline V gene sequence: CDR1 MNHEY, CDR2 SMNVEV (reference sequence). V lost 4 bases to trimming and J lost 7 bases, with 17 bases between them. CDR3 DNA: TGTGCCAGCAGTTCAATAAACGGGGTCGGGCAGCCCCAGCATTTT. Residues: CASSSINGVGQPQHF.

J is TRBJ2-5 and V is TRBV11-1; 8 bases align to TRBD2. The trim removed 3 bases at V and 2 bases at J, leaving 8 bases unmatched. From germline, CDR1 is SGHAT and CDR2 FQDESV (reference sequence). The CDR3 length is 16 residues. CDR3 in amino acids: CASSFSLAGSQETQYF. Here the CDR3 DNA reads TGTGCCAGCAGCTTCTCTCTAGCGGGTTCTCAAGAGACCCAGTACTTC.

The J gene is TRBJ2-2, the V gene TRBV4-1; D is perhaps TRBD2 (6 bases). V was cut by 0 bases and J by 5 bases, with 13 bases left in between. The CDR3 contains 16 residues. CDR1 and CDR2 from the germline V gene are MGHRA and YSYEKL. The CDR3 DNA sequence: TGCGCCAGCAGCCAAGATCGGGGGATGAGGACCGGGGAGCTGTTTTTT. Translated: CASSQDRGMRTGELFF.

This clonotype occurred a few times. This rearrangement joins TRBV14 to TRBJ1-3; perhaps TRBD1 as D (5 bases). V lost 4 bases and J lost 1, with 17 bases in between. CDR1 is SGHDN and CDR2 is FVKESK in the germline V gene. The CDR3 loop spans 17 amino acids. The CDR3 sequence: CASSPRDVLRSGNTIYF. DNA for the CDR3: TGTGCCAGCAGCCCGCGGGACGTCCTTAGGTCTGGAAACACCATATATTTT.

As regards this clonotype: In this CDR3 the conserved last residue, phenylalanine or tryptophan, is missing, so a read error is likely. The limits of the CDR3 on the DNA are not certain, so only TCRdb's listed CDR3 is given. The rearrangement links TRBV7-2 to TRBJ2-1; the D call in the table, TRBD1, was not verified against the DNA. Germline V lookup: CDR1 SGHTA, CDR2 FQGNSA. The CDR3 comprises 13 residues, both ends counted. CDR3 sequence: CASRSAGPPVAFV.

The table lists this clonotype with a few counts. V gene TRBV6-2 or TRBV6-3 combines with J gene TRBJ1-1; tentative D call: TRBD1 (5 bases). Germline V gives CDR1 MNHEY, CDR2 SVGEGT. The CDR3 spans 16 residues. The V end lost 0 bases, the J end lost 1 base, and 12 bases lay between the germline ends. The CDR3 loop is CASSYSSGPWNTEAFF. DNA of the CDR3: TGTGCCAGCAGTTACTCGTCAGGGCCATGGAACACTGAAGCTTTCTTT.

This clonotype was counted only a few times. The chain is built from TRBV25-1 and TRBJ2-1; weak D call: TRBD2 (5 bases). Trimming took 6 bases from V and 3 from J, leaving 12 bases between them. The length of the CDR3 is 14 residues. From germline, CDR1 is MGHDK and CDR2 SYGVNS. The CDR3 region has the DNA TGTGCCAGCAGCACAAGTCGGGGCTACAATGAGCAGTTCTTC. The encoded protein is CASSTSRGYNEQFF.

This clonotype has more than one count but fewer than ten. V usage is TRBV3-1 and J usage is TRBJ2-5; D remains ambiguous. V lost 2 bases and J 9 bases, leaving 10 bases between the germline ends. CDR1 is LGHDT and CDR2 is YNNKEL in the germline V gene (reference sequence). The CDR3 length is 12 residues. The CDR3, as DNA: TGTGCCAGCAGCCAATCCAGTCTCGCCCAGTACTTC. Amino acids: CASSQSSLAQYF.

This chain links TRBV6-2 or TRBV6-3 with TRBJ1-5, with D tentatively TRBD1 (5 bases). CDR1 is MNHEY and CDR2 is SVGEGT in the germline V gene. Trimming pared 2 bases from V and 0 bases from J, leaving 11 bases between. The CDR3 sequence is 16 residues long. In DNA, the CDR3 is TGTGCCAGCAGTTACCTTGACAGCTATAGCAATCAGCCCCAGCATTTT. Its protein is CASSYLDSYSNQPQHF.

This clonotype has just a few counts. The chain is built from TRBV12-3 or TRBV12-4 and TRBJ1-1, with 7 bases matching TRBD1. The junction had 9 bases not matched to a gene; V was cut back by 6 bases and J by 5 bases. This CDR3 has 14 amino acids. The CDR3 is CASSLGTEVTEAFF. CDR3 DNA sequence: TGTGCCAGCAGCCTCGGGACAGAAGTTACTGAAGCTTTCTTT.

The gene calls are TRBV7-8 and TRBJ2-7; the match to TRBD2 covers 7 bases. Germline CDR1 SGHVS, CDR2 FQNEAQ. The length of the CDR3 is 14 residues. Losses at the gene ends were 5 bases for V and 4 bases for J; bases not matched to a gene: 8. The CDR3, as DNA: TGTGCCAGCAGCCCCCCGGGACTACAATACGAGCAGTACGTC. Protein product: CASSPPGLQYEQYV.

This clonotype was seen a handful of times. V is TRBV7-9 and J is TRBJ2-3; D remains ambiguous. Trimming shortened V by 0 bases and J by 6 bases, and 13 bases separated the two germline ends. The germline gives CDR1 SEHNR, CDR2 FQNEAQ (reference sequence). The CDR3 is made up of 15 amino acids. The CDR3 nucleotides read TGTGCCAGCAGCTTAGCGGCCGGGTCCTGGGATACGCAGTATTTT. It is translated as CASSLAAGSWDTQYF.

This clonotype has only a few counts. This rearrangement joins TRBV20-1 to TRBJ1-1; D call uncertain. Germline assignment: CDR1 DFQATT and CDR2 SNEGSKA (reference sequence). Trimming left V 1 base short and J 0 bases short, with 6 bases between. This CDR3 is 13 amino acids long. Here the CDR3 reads CSARVGMNTEAFF. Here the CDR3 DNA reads TGCAGTGCTAGAGTTGGGATGAACACTGAAGCTTTCTTT.